Included here is one T cell receptor (beta chain) sequence, with context. No antigen is known for it. The data stem from a study of cytomegalovirus exposure and HLA in healthy donors. Regarding the study as a whole: Whilst most TCR sequences proved rare, a subset of public TCRs occurred across many donors. Cytomegalovirus-associated TCR beta chains were listed, numbering some 150. According to a subsequent analysis, TCR clusters from the first cohort were inclined to appear together in the 120 validation repertoires. Accounts indicate the classifier identified cytomegalovirus status with strong specificity and sensitivity.

Germline values: CDR1 SGHRS, CDR2 YFSETQ. There are 16 residues in the CDR3. Trimming removed 2 bases at V and 1 base at J, with 13 bases between. Sequenced by immunoSEQ multiplex PCR; TCRdb stores in-frame clones only, minus some. The sample has about 170,000 clones; less than 90% are singletons. Sequencing was done on a sample of PBMCs. The chain carries TRBV5-1 and TRBJ1-3, with a weak D call TRBD1 (6 bases). The receptor was isolated from a woman under 30 in good health and CMV-seronegative. CDR3 bases: TGCGCCAGCAGCTTAGAGGTACAGGGATCTGGAAACACCATATATTTT. Protein sequence: CASSLEVQGSGNTIYF.